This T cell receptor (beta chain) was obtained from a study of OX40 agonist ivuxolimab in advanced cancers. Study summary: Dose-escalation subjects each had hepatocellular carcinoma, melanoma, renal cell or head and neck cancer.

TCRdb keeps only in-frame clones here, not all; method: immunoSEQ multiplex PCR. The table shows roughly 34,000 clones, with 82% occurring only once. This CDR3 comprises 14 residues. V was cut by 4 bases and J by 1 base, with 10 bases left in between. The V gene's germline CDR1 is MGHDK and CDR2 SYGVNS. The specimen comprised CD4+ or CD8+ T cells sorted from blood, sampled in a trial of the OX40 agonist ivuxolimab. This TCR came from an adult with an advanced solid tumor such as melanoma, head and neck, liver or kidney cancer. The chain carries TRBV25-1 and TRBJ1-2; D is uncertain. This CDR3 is CASSAADGNYGYTF. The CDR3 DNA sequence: TGTGCCAGCAGTGCCGCGGACGGTAACTATGGCTACACCTTC.